This T cell receptor beta chain is drawn from a study of cytomegalovirus exposure and HLA in healthy donors. Germline V gene lookup returns CDR1 KGHSH and CDR2 LQKENI. Trimming removed 4 bases at V and 1 base at J, with 5 bases between. The CDR3 extends over 12 amino acids. This PCR relied on a set of 60 Vbeta primers and 13 Jbeta primers. Measured with immunoSEQ multiplex PCR; TCRdb has only the in-frame clones, and not every one. The sample carries around 130,000 clones, about 74% recorded once. The origin of this receptor is a man aged 35 to 55 in good health and CMV-seropositive. Specimen: PBMCs. The rearrangement joins TRBV18 to TRBJ2-7; the D is unclear. CDR3 protein: CASSLQSYEQYF. In DNA, the CDR3 is TGTGCCAGCTCACTACAGTCCTACGAGCAGTACTTC.